This T cell receptor (beta chain) was sequenced for a study of cytomegalovirus exposure and HLA in healthy donors. 13 Jbeta primers and 60 Vbeta primers were used for the PCR. The data were produced by immunoSEQ multiplex PCR, yet TCRdb's version contains in-frame clones alone and is incomplete. The data contain roughly 140,000 clones, about 88% of them singletons. CDR1 and CDR2 (germline): SGHNT, YYREEE (reference sequence). This CDR3 region has 15 residues. The V segment lost 4 bases and the J segment 5 bases; nucleotides outside the gene matches: 8. Input material: PBMCs. The V call is TRBV5-4, the J call TRBJ2-5, with 10 bases identical to TRBD2. This sequence originates from a woman aged 18-29 years in good health and CMV-seronegative. The CDR3 nucleotides are TGTGCCAGCAGCGACCCAGCGGGGGGGCGCGAGACCCAGTACTTC. Translated: CASSDPAGGRETQYF.